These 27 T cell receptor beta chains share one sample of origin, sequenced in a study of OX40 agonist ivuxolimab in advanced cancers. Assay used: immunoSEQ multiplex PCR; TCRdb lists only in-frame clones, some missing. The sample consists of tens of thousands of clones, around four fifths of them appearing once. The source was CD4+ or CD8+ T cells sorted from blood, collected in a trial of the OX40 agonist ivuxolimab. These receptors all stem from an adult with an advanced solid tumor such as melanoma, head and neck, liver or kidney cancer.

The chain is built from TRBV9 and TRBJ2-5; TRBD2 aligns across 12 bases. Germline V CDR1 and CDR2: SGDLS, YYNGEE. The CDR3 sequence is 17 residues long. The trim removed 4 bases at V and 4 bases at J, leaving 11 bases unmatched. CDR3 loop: CASSPRLAGASLETQYF. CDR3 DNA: TGTGCCAGCAGCCCACGACTAGCGGGGGCCTCATTAGAGACCCAGTACTTC.

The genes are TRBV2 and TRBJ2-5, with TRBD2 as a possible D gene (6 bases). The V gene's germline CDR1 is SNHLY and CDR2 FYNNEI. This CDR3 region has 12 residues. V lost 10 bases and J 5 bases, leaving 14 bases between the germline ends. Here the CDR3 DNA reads TGTGCCACCGGGACTGCGTCCGAGACCCAGTACTTC. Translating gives CATGTASETQYF.

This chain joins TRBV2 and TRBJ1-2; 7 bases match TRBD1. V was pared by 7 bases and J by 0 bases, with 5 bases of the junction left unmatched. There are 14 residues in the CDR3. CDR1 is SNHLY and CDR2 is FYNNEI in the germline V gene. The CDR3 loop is CASKPTGPNYGYTF. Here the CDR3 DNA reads TGTGCCAGCAAACCGACAGGGCCTAACTATGGCTACACCTTC. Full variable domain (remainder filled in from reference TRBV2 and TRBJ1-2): EPEVTQTPSHQVTQMGQEVILRCVPISNHLYFYWYRQILGQKVEFLVSFYNNEISEKSEIFDDQFSVERPDGSNFTLKIRSTKLEDSAMYFCASKPTGPNYGYTFGSGTRLTVV.

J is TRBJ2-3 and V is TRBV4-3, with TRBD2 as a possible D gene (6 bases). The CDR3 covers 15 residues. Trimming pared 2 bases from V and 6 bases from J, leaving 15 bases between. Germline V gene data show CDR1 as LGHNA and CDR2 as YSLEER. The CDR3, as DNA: TGCGCCAGCAGCCAAAGCGCGGGGCTGTTGGATACGCAGTATTTT. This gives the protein CASSQSAGLLDTQYF.

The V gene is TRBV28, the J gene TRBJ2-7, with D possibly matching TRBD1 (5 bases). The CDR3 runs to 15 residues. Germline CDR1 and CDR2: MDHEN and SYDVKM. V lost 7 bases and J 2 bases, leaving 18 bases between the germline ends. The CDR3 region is CASTATPGMPYEQYF. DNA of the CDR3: TGTGCCAGCACCGCTACGCCAGGGATGCCCTACGAGCAGTACTTC.

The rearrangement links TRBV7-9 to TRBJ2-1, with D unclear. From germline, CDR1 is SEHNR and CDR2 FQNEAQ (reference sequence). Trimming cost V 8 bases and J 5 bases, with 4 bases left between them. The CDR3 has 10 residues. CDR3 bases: TGTGCCAGCCGGCACAATGAGCAGTTCTTC. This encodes CASRHNEQFF.

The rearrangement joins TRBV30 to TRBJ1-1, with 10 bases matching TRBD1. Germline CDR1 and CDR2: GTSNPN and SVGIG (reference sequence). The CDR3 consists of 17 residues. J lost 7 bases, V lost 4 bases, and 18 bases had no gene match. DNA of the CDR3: TGTGCCTGGAAGACAGGGGGCGAAATACAGTGGTATAGTGAAGCTTTCTTT. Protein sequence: CAWKTGGEIQWYSEAFF.

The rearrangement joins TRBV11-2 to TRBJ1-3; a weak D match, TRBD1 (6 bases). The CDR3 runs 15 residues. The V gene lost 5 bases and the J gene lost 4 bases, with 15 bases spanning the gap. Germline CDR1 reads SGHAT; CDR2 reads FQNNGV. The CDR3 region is CASSTRTVGGNTIYF. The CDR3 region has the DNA TGTGCCAGCAGCACCCGGACAGTAGGGGGAAACACCATATATTTT.

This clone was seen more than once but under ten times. CDR3: CASSGWNTEAFF. CDR3 DNA sequence: TGTGCCAGCAGTGGTTGGAACACTGAAGCTTTCTTT. V and J are TRBV6-5 and TRBJ1-1; no firm D call. Germline CDR1 is MNHEY and CDR2 is SVGAGI. The CDR3 consists of 12 residues. The V end lost 5 bases, the J end lost 1 base, and 5 bases lay between the germline ends.

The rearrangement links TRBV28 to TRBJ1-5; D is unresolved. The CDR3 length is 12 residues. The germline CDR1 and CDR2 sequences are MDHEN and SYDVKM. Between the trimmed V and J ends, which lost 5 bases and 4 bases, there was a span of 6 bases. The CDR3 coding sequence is TGTGCCAGCAGTACGATAAATCAGCCCCAGCATTTT. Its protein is CASSTINQPQHF.

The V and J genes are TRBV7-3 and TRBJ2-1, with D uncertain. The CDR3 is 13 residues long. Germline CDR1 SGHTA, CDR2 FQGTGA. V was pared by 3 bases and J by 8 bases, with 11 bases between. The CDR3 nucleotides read TGTGCCAGCAGCTTTTCCAGGTTGGATGAGCAGTTCTTC. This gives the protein CASSFSRLDEQFF.

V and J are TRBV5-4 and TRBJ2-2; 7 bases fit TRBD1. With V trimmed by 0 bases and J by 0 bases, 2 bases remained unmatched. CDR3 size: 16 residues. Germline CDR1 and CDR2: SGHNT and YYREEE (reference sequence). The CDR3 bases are TGTGCCAGCAGCTTGGGGACAGGAACGAACACCGGGGAGCTGTTTTTT. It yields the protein CASSLGTGTNTGELFF.

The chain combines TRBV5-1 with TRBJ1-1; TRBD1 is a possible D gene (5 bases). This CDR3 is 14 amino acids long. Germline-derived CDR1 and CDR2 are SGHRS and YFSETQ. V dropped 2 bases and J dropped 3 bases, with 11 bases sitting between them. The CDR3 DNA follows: TGCGCCAGCAGCTTTGGGGACGGCTACACTGAAGCTTTCTTT. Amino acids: CASSFGDGYTEAFF.

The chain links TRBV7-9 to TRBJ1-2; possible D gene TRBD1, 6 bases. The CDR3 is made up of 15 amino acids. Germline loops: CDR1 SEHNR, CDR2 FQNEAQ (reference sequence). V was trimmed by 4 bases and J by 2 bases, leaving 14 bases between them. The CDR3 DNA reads TGTGCCAGCAGCTGGGTCGACAGGCCCAACTATGGCTACACCTTC. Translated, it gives CASSWVDRPNYGYTF.

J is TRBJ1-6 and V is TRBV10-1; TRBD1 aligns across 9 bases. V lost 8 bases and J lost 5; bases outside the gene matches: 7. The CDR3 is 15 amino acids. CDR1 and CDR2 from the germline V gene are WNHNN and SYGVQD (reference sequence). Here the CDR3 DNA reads TGCGCCAGCGGTGCCGGGACAGGGAATAATTCACCCCTCCACTTT. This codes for CASGAGTGNNSPLHF.

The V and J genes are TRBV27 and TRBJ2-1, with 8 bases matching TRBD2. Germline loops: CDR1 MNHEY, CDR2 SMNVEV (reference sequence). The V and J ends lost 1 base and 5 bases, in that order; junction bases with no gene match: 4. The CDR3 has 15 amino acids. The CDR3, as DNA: TGTGCCAGCAGTTTATATCGTAGCGGGGACAATGAGCAGTTCTTC. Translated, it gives CASSLYRSGDNEQFF.

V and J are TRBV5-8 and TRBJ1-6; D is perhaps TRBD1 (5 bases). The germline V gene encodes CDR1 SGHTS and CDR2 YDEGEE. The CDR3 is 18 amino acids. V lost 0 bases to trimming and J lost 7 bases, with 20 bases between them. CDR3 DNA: TGTGCCAGCAGCTTGGGGTACGTGGGACGAAAGAAAAATTCACCCCTCCACTTT. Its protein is CASSLGYVGRKKNSPLHF.

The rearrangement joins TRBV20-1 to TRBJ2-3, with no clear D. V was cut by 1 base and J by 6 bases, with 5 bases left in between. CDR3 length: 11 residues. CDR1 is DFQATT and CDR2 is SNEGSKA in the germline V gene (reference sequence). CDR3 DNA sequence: TGCAGTGCTAGAGTACAGGATACGCAGTATTTT. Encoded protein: CSARVQDTQYF.

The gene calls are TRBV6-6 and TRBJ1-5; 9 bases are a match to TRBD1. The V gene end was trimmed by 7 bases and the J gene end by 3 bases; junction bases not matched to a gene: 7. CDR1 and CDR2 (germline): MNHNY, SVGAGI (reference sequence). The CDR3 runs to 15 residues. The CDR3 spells CASNTGTGNNQPQHF. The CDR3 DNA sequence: TGTGCCAGCAACACCGGGACAGGGAACAATCAGCCCCAGCATTTT.

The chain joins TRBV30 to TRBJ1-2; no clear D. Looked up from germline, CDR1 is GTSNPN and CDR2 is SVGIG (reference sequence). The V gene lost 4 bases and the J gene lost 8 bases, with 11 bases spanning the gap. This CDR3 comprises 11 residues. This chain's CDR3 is CAWMALCGYTF. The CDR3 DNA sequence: TGTGCCTGGATGGCGCTATGCGGCTACACCTTC. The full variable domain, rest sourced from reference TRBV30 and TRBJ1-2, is SQTIHQWPATLVQPVGSPLSLECTVEGTSNPNLYWYRQAAGRGLQLLFYSVGIGQISSEVPQNLSASRPQDRQFILSSKKLLLSDSGFYLCAWMALCGYTFGSGTRLTVV.

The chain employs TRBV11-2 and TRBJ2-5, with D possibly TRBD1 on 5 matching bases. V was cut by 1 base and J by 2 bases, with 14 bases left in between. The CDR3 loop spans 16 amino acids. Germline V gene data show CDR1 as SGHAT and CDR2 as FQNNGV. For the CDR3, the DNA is TGTGCCAGCAGCTTAGCTTTCAGGGTCGCACAAGAGACCCAGTACTTC. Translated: CASSLAFRVAQETQYF.

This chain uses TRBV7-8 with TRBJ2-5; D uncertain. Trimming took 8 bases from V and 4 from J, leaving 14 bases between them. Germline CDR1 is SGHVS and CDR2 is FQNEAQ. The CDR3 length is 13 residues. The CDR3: CASGDAYPETQYF. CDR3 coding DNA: TGTGCCAGCGGCGACGCCTACCCAGAGACCCAGTACTTC.

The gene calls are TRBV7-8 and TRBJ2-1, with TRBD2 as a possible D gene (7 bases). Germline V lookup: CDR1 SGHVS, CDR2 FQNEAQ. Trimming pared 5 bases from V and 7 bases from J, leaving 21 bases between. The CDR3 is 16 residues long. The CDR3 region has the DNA TGTGCCAGCAGCCCTAACGGCCGGGGGGCCCGGAATGAGCAGTTCTTC. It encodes CASSPNGRGARNEQFF.

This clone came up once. The DNA of the CDR3 is TGTGCCAGCAGCTTAGTATACTCCCAGCGCCCCTACGAGCAGTACTTC. It encodes CASSLVYSQRPYEQYF. The chain couples TRBV7-7 to TRBJ2-7; D is uncertain. V was pared by 1 base and J by 2 bases, with 15 bases between. This CDR3 comprises 16 residues. Germline loops: CDR1 SSHAT, CDR2 FNYEAQ (reference sequence). The full variable domain, with the rest looked up from reference TRBV7-7 and TRBJ2-7, is GAGVSQSPRYKVTKRGQDVTLRCDPISSHATLYWYQQALGQGPEFLTYFNYEAQPDKSGLPSDRFSAERPEGSISTLTIQRTEQRDSAMYRCASSLVYSQRPYEQYFGPGTRLTVT.

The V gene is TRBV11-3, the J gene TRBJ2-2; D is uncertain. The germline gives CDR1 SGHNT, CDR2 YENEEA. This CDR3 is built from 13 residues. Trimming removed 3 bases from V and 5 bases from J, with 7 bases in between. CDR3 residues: CASSFGETGELFF. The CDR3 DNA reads TGTGCCAGCAGCTTTGGAGAGACCGGGGAGCTGTTTTTT.

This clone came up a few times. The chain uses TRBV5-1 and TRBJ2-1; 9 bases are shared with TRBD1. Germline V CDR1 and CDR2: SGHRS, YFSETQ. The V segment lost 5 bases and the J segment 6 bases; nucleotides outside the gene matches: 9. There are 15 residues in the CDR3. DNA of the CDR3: TGCGCCAGCAGGCCTACAGGGGGCGCTTCCAATGAGCAGTTCTTC. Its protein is CASRPTGGASNEQFF.

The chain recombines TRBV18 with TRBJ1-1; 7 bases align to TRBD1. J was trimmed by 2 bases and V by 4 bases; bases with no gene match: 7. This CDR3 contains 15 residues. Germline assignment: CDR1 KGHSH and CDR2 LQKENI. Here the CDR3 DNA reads TGTGCCAGCTCACGAACCGGGACAGCCAACACTGAAGCTTTCTTT. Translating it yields CASSRTGTANTEAFF. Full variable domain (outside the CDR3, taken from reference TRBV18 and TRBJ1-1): NAGVMQNPRHLVRRRGQEARLRCSPMKGHSHVYWYRQLPEEGLKFMVYLQKENIIDESGMPKERFSAEFPKEGPSILRIQQVVRGDSAAYFCASSRTGTANTEAFFGQGTRLTVV.